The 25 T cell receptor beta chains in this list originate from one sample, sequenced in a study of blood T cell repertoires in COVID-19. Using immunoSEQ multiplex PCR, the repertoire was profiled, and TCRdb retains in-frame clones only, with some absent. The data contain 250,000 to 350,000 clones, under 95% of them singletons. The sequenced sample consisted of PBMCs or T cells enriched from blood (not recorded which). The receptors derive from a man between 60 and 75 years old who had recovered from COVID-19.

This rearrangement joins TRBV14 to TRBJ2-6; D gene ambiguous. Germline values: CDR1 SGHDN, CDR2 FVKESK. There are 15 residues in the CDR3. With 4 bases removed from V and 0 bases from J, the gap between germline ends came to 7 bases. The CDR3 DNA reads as TGTGCCAGCAGCCCAGACGGCTCTGGGGCCAACGTCCTGACTTTC. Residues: CASSPDGSGANVLTF. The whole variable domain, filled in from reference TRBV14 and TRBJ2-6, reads EAGVTQFPSHSVIEKGQTVTLRCDPISGHDNLYWYRRVMGKEIKFLLHFVKESKQDESGMPNNRFLAERTGGTYSTLKVQPAELEDSGVYFCASSPDGSGANVLTFGAGSRLTVL.

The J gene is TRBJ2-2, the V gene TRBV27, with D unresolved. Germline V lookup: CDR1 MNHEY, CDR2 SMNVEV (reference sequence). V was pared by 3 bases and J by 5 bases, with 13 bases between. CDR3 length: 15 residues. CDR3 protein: CASSFGRLETGELFF. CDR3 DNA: TGTGCCAGCAGTTTTGGCCGTCTAGAAACCGGGGAGCTGTTTTTT.

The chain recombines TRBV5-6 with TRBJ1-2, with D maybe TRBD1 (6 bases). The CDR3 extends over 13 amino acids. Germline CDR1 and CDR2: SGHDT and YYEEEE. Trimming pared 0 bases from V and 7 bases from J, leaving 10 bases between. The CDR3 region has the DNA TGTGCCAGCAGCTTGGTGGGACAACGTGGCTACACCTTC. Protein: CASSLVGQRGYTF.

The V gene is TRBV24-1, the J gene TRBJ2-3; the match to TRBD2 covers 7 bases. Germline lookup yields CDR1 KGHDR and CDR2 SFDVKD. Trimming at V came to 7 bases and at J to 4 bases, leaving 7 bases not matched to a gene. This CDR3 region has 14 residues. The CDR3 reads CATSRPGGSDTQYF. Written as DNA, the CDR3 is TGTGCCACCAGCAGACCGGGGGGTTCAGATACGCAGTATTTT.

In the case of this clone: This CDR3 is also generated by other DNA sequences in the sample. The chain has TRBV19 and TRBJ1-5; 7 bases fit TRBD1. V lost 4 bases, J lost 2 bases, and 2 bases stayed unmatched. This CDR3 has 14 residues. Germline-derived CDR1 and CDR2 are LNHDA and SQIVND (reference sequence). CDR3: CASSRQGGNQPQHF. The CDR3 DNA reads TGTGCCAGTAGTAGACAGGGAGGCAATCAGCCCCAGCATTTT.

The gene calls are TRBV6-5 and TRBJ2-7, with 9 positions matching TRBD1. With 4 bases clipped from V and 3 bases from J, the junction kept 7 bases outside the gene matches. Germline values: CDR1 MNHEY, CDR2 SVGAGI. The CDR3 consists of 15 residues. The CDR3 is CASSSFTGGLYEQYF. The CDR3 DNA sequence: TGTGCCAGCAGTTCCTTCACAGGGGGCCTCTACGAGCAGTACTTC.

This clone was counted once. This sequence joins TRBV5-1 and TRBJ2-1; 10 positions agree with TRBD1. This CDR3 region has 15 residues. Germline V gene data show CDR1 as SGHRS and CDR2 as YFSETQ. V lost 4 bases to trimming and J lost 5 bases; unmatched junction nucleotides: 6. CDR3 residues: CASSPAGQGHNEQFF. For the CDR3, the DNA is TGCGCCAGCAGCCCGGCGGGACAGGGGCACAATGAGCAGTTCTTC.

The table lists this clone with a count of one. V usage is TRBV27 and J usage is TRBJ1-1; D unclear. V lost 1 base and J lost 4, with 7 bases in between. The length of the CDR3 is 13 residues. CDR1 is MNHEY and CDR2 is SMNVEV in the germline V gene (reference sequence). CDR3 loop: CASSLFYGTEAFF. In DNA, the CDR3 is TGTGCCAGCAGTTTATTTTACGGCACTGAAGCTTTCTTT.

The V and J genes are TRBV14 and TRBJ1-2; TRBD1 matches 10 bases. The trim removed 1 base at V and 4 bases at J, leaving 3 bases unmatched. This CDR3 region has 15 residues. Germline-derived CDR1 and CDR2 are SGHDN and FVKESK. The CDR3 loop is CASSQADRGIYGYTF. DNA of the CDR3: TGTGCCAGCAGCCAAGCGGACAGGGGGATCTATGGCTACACCTTC. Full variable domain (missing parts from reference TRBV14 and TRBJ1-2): EAGVTQFPSHSVIEKGQTVTLRCDPISGHDNLYWYRRVMGKEIKFLLHFVKESKQDESGMPNNRFLAERTGGTYSTLKVQPAELEDSGVYFCASSQADRGIYGYTFGSGTRLTVV.

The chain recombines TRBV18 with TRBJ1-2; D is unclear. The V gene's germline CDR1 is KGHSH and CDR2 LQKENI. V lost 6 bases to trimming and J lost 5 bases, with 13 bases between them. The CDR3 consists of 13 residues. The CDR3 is CASSPSRGYGYTF. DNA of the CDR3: TGTGCCAGCTCCCCGTCTCGGGGTTATGGCTACACCTTC.

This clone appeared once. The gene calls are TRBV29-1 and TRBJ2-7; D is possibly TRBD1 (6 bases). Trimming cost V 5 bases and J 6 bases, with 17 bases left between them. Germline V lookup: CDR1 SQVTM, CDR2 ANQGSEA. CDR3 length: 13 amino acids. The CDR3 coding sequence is TGCAGCGTTCGCCAGGGGACAACGCGCGAGCAGTACTTC. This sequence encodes CSVRQGTTREQYF.

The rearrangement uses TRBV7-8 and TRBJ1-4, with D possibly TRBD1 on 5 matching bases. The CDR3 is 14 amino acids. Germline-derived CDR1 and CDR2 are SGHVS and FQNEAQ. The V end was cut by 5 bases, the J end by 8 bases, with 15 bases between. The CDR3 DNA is TGTGCCAGCAGCCTCTCGAGGGGAGGGGAAAAACTGTTTTTT. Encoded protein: CASSLSRGGEKLFF.

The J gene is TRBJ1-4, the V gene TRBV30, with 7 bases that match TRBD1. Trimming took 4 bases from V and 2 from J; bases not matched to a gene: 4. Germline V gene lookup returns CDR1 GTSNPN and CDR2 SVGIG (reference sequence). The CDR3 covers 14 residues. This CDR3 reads CAWTTGVTNEKLFF. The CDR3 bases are TGTGCCTGGACAACAGGGGTGACTAATGAAAAACTGTTTTTT.

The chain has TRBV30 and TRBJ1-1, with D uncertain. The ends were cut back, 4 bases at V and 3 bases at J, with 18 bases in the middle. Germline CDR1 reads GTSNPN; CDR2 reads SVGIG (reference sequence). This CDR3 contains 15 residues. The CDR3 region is CAWNLGQLVYTEAFF. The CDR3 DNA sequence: TGTGCCTGGAACCTTGGGCAACTGGTGTACACTGAAGCTTTCTTT.

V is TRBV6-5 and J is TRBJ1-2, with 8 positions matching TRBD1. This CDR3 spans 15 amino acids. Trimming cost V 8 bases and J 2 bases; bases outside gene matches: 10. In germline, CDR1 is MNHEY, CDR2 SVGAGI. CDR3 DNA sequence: TGTGCCAGCGCAACTCAGGGGGCGATGAACTATGGCTACACCTTC. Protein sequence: CASATQGAMNYGYTF.

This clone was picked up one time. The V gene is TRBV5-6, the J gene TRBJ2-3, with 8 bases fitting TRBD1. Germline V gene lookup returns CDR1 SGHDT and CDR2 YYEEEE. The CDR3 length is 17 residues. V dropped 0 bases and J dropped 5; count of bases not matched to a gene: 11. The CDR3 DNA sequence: TGTGCCAGCAGCTTGGCCCCAGGGGGCTCCCTCGGAGATACGCAGTATTTT. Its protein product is CASSLAPGGSLGDTQYF.

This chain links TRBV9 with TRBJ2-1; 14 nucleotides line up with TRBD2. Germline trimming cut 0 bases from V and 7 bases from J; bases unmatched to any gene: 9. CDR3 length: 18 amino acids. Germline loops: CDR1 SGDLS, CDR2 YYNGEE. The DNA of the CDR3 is TGTGCCAGCAGCGTAGCTCTGACTAGCGGGAGGGGGCCGAATGAGCAGTTCTTC. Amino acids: CASSVALTSGRGPNEQFF.

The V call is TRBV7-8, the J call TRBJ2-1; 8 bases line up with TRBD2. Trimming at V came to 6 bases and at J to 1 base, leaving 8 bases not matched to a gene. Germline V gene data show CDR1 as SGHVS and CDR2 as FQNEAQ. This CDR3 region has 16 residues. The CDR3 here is CASRRGGGTSYNEQFF. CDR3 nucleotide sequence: TGTGCCAGCAGGAGGGGCGGGGGGACTTCCTACAATGAGCAGTTCTTC.

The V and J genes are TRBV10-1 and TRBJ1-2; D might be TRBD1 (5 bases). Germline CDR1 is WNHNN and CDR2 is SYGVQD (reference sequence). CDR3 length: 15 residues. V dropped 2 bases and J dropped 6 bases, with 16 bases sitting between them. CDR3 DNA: TGCGCCAGCAGTGAGCCCCAAGGGGTTGTGGATGGCTACACCTTC. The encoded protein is CASSEPQGVVDGYTF.

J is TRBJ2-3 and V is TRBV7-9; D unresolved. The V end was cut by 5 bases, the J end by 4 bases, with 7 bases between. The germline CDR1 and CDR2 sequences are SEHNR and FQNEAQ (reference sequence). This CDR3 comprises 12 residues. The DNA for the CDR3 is TGTGCCAGCAGCCCGCCGGCAGATACGCAGTATTTT. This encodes CASSPPADTQYF.

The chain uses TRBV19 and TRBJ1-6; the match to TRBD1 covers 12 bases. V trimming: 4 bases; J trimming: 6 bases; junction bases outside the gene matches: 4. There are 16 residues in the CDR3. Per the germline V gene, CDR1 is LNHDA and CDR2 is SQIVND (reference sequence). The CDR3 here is CASSTAGQGANSPLHF. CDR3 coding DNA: TGTGCCAGTAGTACCGCGGGACAGGGGGCTAATTCACCCCTCCACTTT.

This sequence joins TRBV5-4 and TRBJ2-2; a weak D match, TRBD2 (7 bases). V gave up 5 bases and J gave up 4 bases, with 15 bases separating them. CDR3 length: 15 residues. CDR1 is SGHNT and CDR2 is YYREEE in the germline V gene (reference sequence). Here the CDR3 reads CASRGGAEGTGELFF. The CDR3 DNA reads TGTGCCAGCAGGGGGGGGGCGGAGGGCACCGGGGAGCTGTTTTTT.

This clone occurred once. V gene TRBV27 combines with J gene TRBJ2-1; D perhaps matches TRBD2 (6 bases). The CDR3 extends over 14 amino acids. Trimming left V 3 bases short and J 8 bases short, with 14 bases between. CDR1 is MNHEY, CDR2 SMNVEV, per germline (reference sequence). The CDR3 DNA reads TGTGCCAGCAGTTTTATGGGACTGGGCTATGAGCAGTTCTTC. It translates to CASSFMGLGYEQFF.

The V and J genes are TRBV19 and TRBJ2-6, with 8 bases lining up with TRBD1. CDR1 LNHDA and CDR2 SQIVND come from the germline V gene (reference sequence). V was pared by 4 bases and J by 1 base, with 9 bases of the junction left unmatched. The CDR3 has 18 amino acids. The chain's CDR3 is CASSRLRTGRSGANVLTF. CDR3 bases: TGTGCCAGTAGTAGGTTACGGACAGGGAGGTCTGGGGCCAACGTCCTGACTTTC.

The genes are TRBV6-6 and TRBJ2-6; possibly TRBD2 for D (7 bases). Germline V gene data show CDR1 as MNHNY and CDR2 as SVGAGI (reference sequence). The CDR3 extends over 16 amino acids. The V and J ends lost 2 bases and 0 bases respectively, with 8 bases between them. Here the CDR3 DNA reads TGTGCCAGCAGTTACAGGGGGGGCTCTGGGGCCAACGTCCTGACTTTC. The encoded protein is CASSYRGGSGANVLTF.